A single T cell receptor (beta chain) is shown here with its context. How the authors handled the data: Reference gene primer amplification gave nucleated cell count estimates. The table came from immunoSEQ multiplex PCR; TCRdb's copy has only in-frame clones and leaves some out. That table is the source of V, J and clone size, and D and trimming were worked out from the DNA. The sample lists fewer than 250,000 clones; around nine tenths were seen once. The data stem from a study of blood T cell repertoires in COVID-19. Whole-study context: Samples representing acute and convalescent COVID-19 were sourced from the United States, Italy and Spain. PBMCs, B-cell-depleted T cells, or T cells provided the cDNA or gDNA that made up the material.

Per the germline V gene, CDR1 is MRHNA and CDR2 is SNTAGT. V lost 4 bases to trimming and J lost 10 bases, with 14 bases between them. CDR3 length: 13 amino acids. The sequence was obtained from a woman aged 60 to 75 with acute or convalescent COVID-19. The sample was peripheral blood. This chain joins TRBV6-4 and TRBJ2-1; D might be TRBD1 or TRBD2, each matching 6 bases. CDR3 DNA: TGTGCCAGCAGTGCCTCAGGGGCGGGGGAGCAGTTCTTC. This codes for CASSASGAGEQFF.